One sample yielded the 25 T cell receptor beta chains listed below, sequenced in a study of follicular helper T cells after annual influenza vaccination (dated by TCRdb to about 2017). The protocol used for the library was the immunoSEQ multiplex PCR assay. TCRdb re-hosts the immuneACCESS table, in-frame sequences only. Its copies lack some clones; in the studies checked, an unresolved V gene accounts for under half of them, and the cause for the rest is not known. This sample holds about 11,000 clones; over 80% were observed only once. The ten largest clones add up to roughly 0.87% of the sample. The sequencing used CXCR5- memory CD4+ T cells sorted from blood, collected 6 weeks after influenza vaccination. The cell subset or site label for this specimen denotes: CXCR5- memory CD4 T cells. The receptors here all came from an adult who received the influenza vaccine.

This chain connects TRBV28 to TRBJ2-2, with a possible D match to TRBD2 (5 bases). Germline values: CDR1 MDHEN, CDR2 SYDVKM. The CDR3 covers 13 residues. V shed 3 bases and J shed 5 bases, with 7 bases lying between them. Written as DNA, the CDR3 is TGTGCCAGCAGTTTTTCGGGGACCGGGGAGCTGTTTTTT. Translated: CASSFSGTGELFF. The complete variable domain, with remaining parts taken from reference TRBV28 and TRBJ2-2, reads DVKVTQSSRYLVKRTGEKVFLECVQDMDHENMFWYRQDPGLGLRLIYFSYDVKMKEKGDIPEGYSVSREKKERFSLILESASTNQTSMYLCASSFSGTGELFFGEGSRLTVL.

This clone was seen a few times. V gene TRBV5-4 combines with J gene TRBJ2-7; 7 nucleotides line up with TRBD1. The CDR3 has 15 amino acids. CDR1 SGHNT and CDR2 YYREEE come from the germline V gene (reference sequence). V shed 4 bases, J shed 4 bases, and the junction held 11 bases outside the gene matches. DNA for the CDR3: TGTGCCAGCAGCCAGAGACAGGGCCCGGGGTACGAGCAGTACTTC. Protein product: CASSQRQGPGYEQYF.

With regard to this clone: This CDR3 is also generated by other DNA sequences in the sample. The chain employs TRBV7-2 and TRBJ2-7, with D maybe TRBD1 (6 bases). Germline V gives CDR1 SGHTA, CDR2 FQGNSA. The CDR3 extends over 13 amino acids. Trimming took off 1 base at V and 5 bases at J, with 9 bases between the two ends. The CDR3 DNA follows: TGTGCCAGCAGCTTAGAGGGGGTCCACGAGCAGTACTTC. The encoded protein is CASSLEGVHEQYF.

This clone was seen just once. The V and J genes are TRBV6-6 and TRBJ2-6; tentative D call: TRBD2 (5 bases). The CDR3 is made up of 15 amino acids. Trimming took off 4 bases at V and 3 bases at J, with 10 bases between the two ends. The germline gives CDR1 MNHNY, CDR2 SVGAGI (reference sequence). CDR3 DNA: TGTGCCAGCAGTTCCAATAGCGTTGGGGCCAACGTCCTGACTTTC. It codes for CASSSNSVGANVLTF.

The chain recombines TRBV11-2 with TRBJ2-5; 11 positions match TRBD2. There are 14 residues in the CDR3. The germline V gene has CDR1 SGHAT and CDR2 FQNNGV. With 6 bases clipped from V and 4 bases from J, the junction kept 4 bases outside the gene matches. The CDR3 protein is CASRELAGVETQYF. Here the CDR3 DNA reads TGTGCCAGCAGGGAACTAGCGGGAGTAGAGACCCAGTACTTC.

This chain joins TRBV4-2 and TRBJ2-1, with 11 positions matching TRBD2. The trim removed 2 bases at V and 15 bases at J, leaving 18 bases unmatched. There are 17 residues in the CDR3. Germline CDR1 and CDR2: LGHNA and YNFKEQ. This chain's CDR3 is CASSQNAFGLAGGDWFF. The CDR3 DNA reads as TGTGCCAGCAGCCAAAATGCCTTCGGTCTAGCGGGAGGAGATTGGTTCTTC.

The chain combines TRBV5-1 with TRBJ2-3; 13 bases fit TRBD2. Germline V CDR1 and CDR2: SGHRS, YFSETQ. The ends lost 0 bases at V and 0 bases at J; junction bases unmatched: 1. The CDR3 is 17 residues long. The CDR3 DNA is TGCGCCAGCAGCTTGGGACTAGCGGGGGGTAGCACAGATACGCAGTATTTT. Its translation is CASSLGLAGGSTDTQYF.

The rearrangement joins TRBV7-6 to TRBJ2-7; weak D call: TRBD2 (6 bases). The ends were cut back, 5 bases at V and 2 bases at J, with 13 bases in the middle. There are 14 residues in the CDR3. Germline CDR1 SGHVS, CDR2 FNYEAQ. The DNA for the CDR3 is TGTGCCAGCAGCACCCCGGGGGAGGCCTACGAGCAGTACTTC. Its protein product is CASSTPGEAYEQYF.

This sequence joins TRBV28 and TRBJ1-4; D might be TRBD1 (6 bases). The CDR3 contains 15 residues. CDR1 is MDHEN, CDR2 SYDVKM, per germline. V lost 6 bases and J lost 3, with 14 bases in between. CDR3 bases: TGTGCCAGCAGCTCGAGGGGGGAAGCTAATGAAAAACTGTTTTTT. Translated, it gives CASSSRGEANEKLFF.

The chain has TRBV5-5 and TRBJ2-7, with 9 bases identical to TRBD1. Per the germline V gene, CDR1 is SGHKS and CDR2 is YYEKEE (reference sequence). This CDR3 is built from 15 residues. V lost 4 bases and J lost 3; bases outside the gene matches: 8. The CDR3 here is CASSIRTGAIYEQYF. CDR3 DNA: TGTGCCAGCAGCATACGGACAGGGGCGATCTACGAGCAGTACTTC.

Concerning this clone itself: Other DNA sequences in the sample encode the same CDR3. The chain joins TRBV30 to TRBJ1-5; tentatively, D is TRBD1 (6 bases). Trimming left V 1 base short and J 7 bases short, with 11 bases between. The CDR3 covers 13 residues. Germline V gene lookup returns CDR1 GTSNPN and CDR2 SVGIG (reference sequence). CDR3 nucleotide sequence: TGTGCCTGGAGTGCACGGGGGCAACAGCCCCAGCATTTT. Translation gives CAWSARGQQPQHF.

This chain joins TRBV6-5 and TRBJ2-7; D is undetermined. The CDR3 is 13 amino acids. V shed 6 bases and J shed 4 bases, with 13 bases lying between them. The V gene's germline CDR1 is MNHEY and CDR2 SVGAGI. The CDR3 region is CASRTHLSYEQYF. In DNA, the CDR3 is TGTGCCAGCAGAACCCACCTGTCTTACGAGCAGTACTTC.

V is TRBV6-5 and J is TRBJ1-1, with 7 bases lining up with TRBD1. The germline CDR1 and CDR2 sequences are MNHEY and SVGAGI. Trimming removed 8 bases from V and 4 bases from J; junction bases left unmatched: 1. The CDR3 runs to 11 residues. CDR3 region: CASHRGTEAFF. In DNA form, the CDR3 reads TGTGCCAGCCACAGGGGCACTGAAGCTTTCTTT.

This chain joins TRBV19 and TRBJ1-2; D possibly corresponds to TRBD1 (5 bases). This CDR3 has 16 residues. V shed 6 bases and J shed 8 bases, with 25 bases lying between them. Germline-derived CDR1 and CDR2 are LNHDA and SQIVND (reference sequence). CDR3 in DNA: TGTGCCAGTAGGATTAGATCAGGGACTGTCGTCGGCGGCTACACCTTC. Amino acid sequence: CASRIRSGTVVGGYTF.

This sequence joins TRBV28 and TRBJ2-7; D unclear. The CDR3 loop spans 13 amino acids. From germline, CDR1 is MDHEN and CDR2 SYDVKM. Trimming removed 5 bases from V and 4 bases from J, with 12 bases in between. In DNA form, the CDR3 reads TGTGCCAGCAGTAAGAAAGCCTCTTACGAGCAGTACTTC. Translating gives CASSKKASYEQYF. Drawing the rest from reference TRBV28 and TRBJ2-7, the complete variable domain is DVKVTQSSRYLVKRTGEKVFLECVQDMDHENMFWYRQDPGLGLRLIYFSYDVKMKEKGDIPEGYSVSREKKERFSLILESASTNQTSMYLCASSKKASYEQYFGPGTRLTVT.

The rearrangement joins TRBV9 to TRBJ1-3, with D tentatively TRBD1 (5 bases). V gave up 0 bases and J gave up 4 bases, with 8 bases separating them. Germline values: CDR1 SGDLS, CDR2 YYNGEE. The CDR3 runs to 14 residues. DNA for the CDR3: TGTGCCAGCAGCGTAGGGGCAGGGGGAAACACCATATATTTT. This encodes CASSVGAGGNTIYF.

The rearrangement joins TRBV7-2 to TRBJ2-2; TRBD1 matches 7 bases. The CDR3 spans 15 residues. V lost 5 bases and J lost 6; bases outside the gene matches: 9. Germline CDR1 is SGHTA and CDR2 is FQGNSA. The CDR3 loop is CASSIPTGRAGELFF. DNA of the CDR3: TGTGCCAGCAGCATTCCGACAGGGCGGGCCGGGGAGCTGTTTTTT.

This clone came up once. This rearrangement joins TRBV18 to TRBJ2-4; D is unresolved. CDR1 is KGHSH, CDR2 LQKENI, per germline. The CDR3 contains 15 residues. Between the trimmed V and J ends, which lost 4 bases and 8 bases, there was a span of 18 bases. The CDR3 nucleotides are TGTGCCAGCTCACTTCAAGGCCAGGTCTCGGACATTCAGTACTTC. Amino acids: CASSLQGQVSDIQYF.

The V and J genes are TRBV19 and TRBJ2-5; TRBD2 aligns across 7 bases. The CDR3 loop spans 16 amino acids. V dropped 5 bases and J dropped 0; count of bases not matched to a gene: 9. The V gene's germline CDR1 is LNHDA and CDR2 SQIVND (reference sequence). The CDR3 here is CASSPGEAGYQETQYF. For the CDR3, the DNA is TGTGCCAGTAGTCCCGGGGAAGCGGGGTACCAAGAGACCCAGTACTTC.

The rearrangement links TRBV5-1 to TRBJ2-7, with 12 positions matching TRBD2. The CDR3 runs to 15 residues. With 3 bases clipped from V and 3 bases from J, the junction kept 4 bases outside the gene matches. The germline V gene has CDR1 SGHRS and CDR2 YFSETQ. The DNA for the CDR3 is TGCGCCAGCAGCTCCCGGACTAGCGGGAACTACGAGCAGTACTTC. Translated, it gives CASSSRTSGNYEQYF.

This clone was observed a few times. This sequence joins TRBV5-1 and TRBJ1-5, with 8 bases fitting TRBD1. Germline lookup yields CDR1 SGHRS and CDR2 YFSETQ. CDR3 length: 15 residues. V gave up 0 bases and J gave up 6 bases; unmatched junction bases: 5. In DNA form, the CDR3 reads TGCGCCAGCAGCTTGGACGGACAGGGCGGTCAGCCCCAGCATTTT. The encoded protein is CASSLDGQGGQPQHF.

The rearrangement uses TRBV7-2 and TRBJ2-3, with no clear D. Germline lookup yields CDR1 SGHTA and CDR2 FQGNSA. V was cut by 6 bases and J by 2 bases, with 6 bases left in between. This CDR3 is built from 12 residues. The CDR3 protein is CASREDTDTQYF. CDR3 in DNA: TGTGCCAGCAGAGAGGACACAGATACGCAGTATTTT.

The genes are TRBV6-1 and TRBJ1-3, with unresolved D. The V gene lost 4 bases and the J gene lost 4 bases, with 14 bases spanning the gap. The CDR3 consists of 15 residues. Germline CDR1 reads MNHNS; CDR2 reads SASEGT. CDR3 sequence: CASSGPTFSGNTIYF. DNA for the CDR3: TGTGCCAGCAGTGGGCCTACGTTCTCCGGAAACACCATATATTTT.

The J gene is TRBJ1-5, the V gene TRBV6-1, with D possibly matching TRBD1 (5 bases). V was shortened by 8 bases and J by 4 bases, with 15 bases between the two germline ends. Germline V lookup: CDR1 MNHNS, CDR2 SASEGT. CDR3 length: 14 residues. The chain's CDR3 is CASQGTLSNQPQHF. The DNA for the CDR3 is TGTGCCAGCCAGGGAACCCTAAGTAATCAGCCCCAGCATTTT.

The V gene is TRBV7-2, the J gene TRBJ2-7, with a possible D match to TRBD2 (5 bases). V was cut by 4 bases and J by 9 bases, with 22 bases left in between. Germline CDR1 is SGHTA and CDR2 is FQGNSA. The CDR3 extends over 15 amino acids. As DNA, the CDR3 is TGTGCCAGCAGCTCCCCCGGGGATCGCGTGGGAGCGCAGTACTTC. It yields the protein CASSSPGDRVGAQYF.